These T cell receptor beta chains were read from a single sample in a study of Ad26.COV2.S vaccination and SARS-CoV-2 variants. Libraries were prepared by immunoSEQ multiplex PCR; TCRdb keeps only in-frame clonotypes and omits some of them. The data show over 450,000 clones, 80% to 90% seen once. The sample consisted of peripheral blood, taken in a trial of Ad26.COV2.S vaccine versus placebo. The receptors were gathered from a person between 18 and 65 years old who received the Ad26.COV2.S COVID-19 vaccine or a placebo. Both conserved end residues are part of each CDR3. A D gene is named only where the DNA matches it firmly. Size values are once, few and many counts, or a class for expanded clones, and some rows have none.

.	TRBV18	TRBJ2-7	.	CASSLLVRKSSYEQYF	TGTGCCAGCTCACTACTCGTAAGGAAATCCTCCTACGAGCAGTACTTC
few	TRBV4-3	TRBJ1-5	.	CASSQDHALNQPQHF	TGCGCCAGCAGCCAAGATCACGCGCTCAATCAGCCCCAGCATTTT
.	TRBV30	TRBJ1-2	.	CAWSPYRESRYGYTF	TGTGCCTGGAGTCCATACAGGGAATCTCGCTATGGCTACACCTTC
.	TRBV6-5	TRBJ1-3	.	CASRQYSGNTIYF	TGTGCCAGTAGACAGTACTCTGGAAACACCATATATTTT
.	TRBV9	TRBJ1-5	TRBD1	CASSVSGQGNQPQHF	TGTGCCAGCAGCGTATCTGGACAGGGGAATCAGCCCCAGCATTTT
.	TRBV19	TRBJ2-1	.	CASSISSFNNEQFF	TGTGCCAGTAGTATCTCATCCTTCAACAATGAGCAGTTCTTC
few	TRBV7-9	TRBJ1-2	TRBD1	CASSLMLAGQGYGYTF	TGTGCCAGCAGCTTAATGCTGGCGGGACAGGGCTATGGCTACACCTTC
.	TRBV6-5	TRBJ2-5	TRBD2	CASRRLAGGRETQYF	TGTGCCAGCAGAAGACTAGCGGGAGGGCGGGAGACCCAGTACTTC
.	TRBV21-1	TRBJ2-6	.	CASIRRSGANVLTF	TGTGCCAGCATTCGCCGATCTGGGGCCAACGTCCTGACTTTC
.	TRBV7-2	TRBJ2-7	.	CASSGQVGDLYEQYF	TGTGCCAGCAGCGGCCAGGTGGGGGACCTCTACGAGCAGTACTTC
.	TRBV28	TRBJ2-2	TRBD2	CASRTSGANTGELFF	TGTGCCAGCAGAACGAGCGGGGCGAACACCGGGGAGCTGTTTTTT
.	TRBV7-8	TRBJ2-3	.	CASSLGGGRRGVTDTQYF	TGTGCCAGCAGCTTAGGCGGCGGGAGAAGGGGGGTGACAGATACGCAGTATTTT
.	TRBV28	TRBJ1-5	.	CASSWDAQSNQPQHF	TGTGCCAGCAGTTGGGACGCTCAGTCCAATCAGCCCCAGCATTTT
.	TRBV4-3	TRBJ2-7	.	CASSQDLGYEQYF	TGCGCCAGCAGCCAAGATCTGGGCTACGAGCAGTACTTC
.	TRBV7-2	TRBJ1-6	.	CASSLGQPEFNSPLHF	TGTGCCAGCAGCCTGGGCCAGCCTGAGTTTAATTCACCCCTCCACTTT
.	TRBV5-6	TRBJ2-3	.	CASSLSSGGWGTDTQYF	TGTGCCAGCAGCTTGTCTTCCGGGGGATGGGGTACAGATACGCAGTATTTT
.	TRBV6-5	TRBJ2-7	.	CASSYSEGLAYEQYF	TGTGCCAGCAGTTACTCAGAGGGTTTGGCCTACGAGCAGTACTTC
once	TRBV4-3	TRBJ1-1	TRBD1	CASSQDRGQGAAFF	TGCGCCAGCAGCCAAGATCGGGGACAGGGGGCCGCTTTCTTT
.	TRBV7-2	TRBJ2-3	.	CASRLEGTDTQYF	TGTGCCAGCAGGTTGGAGGGCACAGATACGCAGTATTTT
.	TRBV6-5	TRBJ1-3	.	CASSLDSFSGNTIYF	TGTGCCAGCAGCCTAGACTCCTTCTCTGGAAACACCATATATTTT
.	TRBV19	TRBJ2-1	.	CASSIGPTGPYNEQFF	TGTGCCAGTAGTATAGGACCGACCGGCCCCTACAATGAGCAGTTCTTC
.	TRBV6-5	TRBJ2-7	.	CASSYSTSPRFYEQYF	TGTGCCAGCAGTTACTCTACAAGCCCGCGATTCTACGAGCAGTACTTC